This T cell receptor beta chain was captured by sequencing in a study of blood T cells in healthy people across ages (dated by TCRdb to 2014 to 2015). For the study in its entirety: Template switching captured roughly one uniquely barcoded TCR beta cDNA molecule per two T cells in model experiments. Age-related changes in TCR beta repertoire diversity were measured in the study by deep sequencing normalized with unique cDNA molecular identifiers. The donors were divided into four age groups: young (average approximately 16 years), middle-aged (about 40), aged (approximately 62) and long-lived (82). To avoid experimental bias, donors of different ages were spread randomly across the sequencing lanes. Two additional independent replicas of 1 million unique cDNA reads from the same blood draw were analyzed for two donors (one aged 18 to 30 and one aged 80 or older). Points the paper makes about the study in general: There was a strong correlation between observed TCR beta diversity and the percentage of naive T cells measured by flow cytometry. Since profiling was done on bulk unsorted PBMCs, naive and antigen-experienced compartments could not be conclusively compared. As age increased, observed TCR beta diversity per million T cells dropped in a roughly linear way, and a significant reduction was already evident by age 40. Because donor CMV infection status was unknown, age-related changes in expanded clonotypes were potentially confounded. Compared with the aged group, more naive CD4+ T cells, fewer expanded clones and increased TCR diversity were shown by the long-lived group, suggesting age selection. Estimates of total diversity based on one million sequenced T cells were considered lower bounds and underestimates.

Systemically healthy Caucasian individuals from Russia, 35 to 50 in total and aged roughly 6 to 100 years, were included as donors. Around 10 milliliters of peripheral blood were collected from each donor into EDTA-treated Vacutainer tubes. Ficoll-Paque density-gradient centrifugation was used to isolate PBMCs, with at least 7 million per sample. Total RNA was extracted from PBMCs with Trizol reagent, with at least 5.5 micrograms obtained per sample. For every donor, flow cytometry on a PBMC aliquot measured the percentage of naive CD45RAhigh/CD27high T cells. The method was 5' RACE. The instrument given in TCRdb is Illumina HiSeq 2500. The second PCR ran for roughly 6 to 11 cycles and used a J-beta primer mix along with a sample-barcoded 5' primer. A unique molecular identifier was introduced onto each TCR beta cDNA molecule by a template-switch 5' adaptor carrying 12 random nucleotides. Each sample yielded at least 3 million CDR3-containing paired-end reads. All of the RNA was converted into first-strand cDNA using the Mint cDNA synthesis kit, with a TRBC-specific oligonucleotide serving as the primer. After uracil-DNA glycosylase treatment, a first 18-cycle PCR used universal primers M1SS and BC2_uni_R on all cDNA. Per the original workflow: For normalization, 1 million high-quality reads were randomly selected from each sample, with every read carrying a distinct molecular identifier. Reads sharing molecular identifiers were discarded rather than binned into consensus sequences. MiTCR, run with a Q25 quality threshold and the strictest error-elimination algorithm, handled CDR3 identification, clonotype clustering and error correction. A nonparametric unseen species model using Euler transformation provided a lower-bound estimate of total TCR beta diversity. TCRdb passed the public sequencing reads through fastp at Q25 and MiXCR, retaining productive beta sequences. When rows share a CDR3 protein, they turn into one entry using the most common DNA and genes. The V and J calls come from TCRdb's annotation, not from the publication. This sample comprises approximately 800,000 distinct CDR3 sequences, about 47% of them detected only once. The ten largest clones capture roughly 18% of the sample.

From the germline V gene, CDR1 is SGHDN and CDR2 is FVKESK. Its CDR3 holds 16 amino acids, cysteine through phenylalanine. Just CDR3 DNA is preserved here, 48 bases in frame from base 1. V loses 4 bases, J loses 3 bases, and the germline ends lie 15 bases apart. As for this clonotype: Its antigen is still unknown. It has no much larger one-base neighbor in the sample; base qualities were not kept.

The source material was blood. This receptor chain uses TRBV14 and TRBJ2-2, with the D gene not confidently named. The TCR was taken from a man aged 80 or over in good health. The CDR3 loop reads CASSLTKGGDTGELFF. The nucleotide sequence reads TGTGCCAGCAGCCTGACAAAGGGTGGCGACACCGGGGAGCTGTTTTTT.